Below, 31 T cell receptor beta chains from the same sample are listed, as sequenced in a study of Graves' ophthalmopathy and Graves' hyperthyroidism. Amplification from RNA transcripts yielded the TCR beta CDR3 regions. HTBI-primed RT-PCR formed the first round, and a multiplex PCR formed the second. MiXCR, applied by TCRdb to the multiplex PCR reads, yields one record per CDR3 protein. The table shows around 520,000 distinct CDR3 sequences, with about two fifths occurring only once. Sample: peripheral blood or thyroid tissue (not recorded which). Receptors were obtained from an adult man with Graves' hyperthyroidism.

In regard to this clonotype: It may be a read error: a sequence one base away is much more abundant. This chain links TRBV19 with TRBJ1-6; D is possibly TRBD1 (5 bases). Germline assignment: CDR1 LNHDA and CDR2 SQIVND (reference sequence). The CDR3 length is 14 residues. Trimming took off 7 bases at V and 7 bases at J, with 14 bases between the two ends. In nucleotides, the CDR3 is TGTGCCAGTACGTTGGGGGGTCACAATTCACCCCTCCACTTT. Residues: CASTLGGHNSPLHF.

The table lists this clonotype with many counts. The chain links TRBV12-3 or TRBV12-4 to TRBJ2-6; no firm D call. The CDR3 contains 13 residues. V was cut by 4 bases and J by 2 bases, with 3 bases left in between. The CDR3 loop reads CASSYPGANVLTF. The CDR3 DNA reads TGTGCCAGCAGTTACCCTGGGGCCAACGTCCTGACTTTC.

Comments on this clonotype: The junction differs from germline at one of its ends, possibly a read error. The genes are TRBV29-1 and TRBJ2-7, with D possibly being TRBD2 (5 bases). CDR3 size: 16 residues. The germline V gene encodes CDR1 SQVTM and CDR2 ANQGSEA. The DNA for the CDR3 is TGCAGCGTTGAAGATGCTAGAGGGAGACTGGGCTACGAGCAGCACTTC. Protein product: CSVEDARGRLGYEQHF.

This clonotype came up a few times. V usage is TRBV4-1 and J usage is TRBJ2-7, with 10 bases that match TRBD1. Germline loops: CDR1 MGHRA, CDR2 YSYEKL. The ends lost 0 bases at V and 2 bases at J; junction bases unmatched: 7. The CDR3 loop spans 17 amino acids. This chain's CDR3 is CASSQDGLGTGAYEQYF. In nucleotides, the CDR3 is TGCGCCAGCAGCCAAGATGGTCTTGGGACAGGGGCCTACGAGCAGTACTTC.

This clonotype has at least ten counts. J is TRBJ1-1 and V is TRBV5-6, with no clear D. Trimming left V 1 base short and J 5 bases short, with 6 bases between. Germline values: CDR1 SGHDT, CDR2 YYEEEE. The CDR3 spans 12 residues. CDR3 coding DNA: TGTGCCAGCAGCTTGCGGTGGACTGAAGCTTTCTTT. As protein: CASSLRWTEAFF.

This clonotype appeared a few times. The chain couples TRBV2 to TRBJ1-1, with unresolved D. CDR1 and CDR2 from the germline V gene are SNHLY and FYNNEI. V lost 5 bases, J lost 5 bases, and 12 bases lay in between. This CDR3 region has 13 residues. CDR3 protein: CASSPGDYTEAFF. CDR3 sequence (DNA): TGTGCCAGCAGTCCGGGAGATTATACTGAAGCTTTCTTT. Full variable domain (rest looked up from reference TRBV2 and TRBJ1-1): EPEVTQTPSHQVTQMGQEVILRCVPISNHLYFYWYRQILGQKVEFLVSFYNNEISEKSEIFDDQFSVERPDGSNFTLKIRSTKLEDSAMYFCASSPGDYTEAFFGQGTRLTVV.

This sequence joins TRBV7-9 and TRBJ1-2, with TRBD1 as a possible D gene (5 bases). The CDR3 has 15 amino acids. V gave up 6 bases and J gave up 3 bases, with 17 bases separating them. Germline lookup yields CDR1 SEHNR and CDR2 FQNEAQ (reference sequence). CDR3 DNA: TGTGCCAGCAGATCATGGGCAGGGACCGACTATGGCTACACCTTC. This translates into CASRSWAGTDYGYTF.

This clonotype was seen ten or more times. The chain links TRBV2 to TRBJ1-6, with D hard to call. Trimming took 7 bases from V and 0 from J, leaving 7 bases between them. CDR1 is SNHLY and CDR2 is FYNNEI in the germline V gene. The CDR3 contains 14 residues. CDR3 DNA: TGTGCCAGCATGGGGAGCTCCTATAATTCACCCCTCCACTTT. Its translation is CASMGSSYNSPLHF.

CDR3 DNA sequence: TGCAGCTTAGGGACAGGGGGAGGGGAAAAACTGTTTTTT. It is translated as CSLGTGGGEKLFF. The chain employs TRBV29-1 and TRBJ1-4; 11 nucleotides agree with TRBD1. The CDR3 loop spans 13 amino acids. V shed 8 bases, J shed 8 bases, and the junction held 7 bases outside the gene matches. The germline V gene encodes CDR1 SQVTM and CDR2 ANQGSEA. Combining the CDR3 with reference TRBV29-1 and TRBJ1-4 gives the whole variable domain SAVISQKPSRDICQRGTSLTIQCQVDSQVTMMFWYRQQPGQSLTLIATANQGSEATYESGFVIDKFPISRPNLTFSTLTVSNMSPEDSSIYLCSLGTGGGEKLFFGSGTQLSVL.

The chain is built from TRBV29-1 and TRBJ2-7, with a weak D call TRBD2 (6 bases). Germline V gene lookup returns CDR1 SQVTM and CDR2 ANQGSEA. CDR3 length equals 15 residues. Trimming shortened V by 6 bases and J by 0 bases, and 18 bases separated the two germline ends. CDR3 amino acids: CSVASRLTSSYEQYF. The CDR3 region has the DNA TGCAGCGTGGCCAGCCGTTTGACTAGCTCCTACGAGCAGTACTTC.

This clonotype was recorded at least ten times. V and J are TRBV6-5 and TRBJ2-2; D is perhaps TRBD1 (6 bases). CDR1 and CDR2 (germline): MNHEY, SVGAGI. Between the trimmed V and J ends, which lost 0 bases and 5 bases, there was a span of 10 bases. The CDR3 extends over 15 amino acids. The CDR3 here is CASSYSSGATGELFF. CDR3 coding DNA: TGTGCCAGCAGTTACTCGTCAGGGGCGACCGGGGAGCTGTTTTTT.

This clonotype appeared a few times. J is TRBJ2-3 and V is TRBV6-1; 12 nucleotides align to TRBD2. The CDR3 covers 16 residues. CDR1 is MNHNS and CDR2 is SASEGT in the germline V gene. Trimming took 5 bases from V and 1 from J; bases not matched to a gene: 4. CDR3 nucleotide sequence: TGTGCCAGCAGTTCTCTAGCGGGAGGGCGCACAGATACGCAGTATTTT. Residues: CASSSLAGGRTDTQYF.

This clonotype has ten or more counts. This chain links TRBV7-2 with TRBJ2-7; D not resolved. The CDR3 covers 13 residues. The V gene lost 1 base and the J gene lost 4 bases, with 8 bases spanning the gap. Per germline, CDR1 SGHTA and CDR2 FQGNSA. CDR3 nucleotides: TGTGCCAGCAGCTTAGTGAGTGTGTACGAGCAGTACTTC. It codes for CASSLVSVYEQYF. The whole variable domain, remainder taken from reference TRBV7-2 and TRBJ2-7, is GAGVSQSPSNKVTEKGKDVELRCDPISGHTALYWYRQSLGQGLEFLIYFQGNSAPDKSGLPSDRFSAERTGGSVSTLTIQRTQQEDSAVYLCASSLVSVYEQYFGPGTRLTVT.

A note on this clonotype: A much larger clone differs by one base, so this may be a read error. The CDR3 region is CASEGSSDYGYTF. CDR3 in DNA: TGTGCCAGCGAAGGTAGTTCCGACTATGGCTACACCTTC. The rearrangement uses TRBV6-5 and TRBJ1-2, with D uncertain. The germline V gene has CDR1 MNHEY and CDR2 SVGAGI. This CDR3 has 13 amino acids. V was clipped by 8 bases and J by 3 bases, with 13 bases between them.

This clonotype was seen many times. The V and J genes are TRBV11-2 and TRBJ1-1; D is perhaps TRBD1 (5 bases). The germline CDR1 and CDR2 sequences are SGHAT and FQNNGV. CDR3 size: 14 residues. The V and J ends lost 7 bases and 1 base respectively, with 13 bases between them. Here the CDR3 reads CASTGGTTNTEAFF. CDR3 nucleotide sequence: TGTGCCAGCACCGGGGGGACCACGAACACTGAAGCTTTCTTT.

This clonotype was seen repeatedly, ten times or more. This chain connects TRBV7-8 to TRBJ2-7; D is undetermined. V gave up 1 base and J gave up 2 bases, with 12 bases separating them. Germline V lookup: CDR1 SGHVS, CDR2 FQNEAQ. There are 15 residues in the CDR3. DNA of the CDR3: TGTGCCAGCAGCTTAGGTTGGGATACTCCCTACGAGCAGTACTTC. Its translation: CASSLGWDTPYEQYF.

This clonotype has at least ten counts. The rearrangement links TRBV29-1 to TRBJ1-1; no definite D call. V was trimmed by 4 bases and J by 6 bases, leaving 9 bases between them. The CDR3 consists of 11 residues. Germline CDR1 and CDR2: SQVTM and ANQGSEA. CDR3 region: CSVAGQAEAFF. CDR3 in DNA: TGCAGCGTTGCGGGTCAGGCTGAAGCTTTCTTT.

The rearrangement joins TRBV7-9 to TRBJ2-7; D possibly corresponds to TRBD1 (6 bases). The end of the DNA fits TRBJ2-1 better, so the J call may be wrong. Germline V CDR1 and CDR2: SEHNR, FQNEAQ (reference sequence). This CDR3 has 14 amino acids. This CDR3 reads CASSSYRVVGEQFF. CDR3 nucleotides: TGTGCCAGCAGCTCGTACAGGGTAGTGGGTGAGCAGTTCTTC.

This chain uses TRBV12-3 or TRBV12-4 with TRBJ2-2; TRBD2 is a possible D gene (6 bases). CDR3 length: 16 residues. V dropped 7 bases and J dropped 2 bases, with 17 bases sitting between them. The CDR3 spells CASNEGVAGNTGELFF. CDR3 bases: TGTGCCAGCAATGAAGGAGTCGCGGGAAACACCGGGGAGCTGTTTTTT.

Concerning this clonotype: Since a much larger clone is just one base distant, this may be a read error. The CDR3 nucleotides read TGCAGCGTTGAAGATCAGAAGGGGGCTGACGAGCAGAACTTC. The encoded protein is CSVEDQKGADEQNF. The J gene is TRBJ2-7, the V gene TRBV29-1, with 7 bases aligning to TRBD1. The CDR3 runs to 14 residues. Per the germline V gene, CDR1 is SQVTM and CDR2 is ANQGSEA.

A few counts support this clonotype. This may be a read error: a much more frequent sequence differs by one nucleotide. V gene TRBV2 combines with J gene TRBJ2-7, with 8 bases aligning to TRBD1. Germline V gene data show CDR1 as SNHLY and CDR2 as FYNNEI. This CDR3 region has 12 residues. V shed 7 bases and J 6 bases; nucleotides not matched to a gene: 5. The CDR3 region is CASIGQGGEQYF. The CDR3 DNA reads TGTGCCAGCATAGGACAGGGAGGCGAGCAGTACTTC.

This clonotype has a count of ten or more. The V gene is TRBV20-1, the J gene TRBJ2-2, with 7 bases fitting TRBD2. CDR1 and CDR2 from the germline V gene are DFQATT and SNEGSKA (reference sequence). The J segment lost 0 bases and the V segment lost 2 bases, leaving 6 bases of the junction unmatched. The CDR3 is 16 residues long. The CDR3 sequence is CSARHPAGTNTGELFF. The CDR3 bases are TGCAGTGCTAGACACCCAGCGGGAACGAACACCGGGGAGCTGTTTTTT.

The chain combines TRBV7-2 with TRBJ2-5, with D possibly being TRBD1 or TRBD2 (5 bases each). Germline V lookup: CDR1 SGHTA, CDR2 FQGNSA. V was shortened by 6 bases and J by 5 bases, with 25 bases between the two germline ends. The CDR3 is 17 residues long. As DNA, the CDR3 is TGTGCCAGCAGTACGGGACCGGGGCGAGAGTCGTTGGAGACCCAGTACTTC. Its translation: CASSTGPGRESLETQYF. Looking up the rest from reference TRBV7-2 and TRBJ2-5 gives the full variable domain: GAGVSQSPSNKVTEKGKDVELRCDPISGHTALYWYRQSLGQGLEFLIYFQGNSAPDKSGLPSDRFSAERTGGSVSTLTIQRTQQEDSAVYLCASSTGPGRESLETQYFGPGTRLLVL.

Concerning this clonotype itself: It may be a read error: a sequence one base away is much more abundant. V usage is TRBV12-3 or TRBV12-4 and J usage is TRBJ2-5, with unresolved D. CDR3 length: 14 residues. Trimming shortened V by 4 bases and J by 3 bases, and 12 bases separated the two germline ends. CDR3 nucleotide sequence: TGTGCCAGCAGTTACCTTGTTCAGAAAGAGACCCAGTACTTC. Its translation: CASSYLVQKETQYF.

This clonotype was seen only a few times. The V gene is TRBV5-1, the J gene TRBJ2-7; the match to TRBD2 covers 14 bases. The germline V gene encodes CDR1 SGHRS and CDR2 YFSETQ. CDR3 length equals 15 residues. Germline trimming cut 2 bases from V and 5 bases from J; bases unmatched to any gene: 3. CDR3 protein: CASSFGLAGGDEQYF. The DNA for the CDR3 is TGCGCCAGCAGCTTCGGACTAGCGGGAGGCGACGAGCAGTACTTC.

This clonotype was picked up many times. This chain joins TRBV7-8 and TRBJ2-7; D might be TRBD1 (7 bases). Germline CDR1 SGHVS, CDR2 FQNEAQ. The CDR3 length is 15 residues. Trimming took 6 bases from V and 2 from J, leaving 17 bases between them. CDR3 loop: CASSLLPGGPYEQYF. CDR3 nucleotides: TGTGCCAGCAGTTTATTACCAGGGGGGCCCTACGAGCAGTACTTC.

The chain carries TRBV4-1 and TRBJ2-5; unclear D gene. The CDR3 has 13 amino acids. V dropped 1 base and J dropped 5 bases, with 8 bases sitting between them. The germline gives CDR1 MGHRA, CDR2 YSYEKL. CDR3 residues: CASSQVIAETQYF. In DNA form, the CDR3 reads TGCGCCAGCAGCCAAGTCATCGCGGAGACCCAGTACTTC.

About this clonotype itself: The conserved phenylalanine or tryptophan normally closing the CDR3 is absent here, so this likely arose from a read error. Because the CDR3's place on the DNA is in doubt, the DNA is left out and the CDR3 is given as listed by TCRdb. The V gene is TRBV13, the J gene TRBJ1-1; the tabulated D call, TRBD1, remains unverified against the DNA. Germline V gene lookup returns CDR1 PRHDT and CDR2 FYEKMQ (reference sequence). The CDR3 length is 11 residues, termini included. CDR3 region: CASSPETGANY.

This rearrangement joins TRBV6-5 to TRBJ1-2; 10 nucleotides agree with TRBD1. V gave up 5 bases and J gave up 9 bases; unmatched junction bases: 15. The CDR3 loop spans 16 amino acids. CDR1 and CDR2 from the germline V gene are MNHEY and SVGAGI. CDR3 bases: TGTGCCAGCAGTCTAAGTGTGGGGGGACAGGGGATGAGCTACACCTTC. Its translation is CASSLSVGGQGMSYTF.

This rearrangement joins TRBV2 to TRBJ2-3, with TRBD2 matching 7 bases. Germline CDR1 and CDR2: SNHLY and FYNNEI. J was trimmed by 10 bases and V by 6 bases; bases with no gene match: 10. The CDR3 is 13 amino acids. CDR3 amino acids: CASRETREEPQYF. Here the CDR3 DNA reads TGTGCCAGCAGGGAAACCCGGGAGGAGCCGCAGTATTTT.

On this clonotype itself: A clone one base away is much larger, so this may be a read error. CDR3 sequence reads: CASDLGQDYGYTF. As DNA, the CDR3 is TGTGCCAGCGACTTGGGACAGGATTATGGCTACACCTTC. This chain links TRBV6-2 or TRBV6-3 with TRBJ1-2, with 8 bases that match TRBD1. CDR3 size: 13 residues. The germline gives CDR1 MNHEY, CDR2 SVGEGT. The V and J ends lost 8 bases and 5 bases, in that order; junction bases with no gene match: 7.